This T cell receptor (beta chain) was captured by sequencing in a study of shared clonotypes between healthy human individuals. Healthy HIV-negative adults with no recent acute infections or vaccinations were recruited as donors. Researchers partitioned CD4+ cells into CD45RA+ naive and CD45RA-negative memory subsets. Genomic DNA from each subset was divided evenly over several immunoSEQ plates. In the authors' workflow: With immunoSEQ giving junction-only sequences and no quality scores, filtering differed. Method: immunoSEQ multiplex PCR; TCRdb's copy keeps in-frame clones and lacks some. That table supplies the V and J calls and clone size; D and trimming were determined from the DNA. There are fewer than 1.4 million clones in the sample; more than 75% occur only once, and 0.6% to 0.75% lies in the top ten. Germline assignment: CDR1 MRHNA and CDR2 SNTAGT. V lost 0 bases to trimming and J lost 0 bases, with 7 bases between them. This CDR3 has 15 residues.

This clone was found once. The same CDR3 can be traced to other DNA sequences in this sample. Sequencing was performed on memory CD4+ T cells from PBMCs. Noted subset: CD45RA-negative fraction. The chain carries TRBV6-4 and TRBJ2-3; unclear D gene. This receptor was taken from a man aged 18 to 30 in good health. Some clones in this sample may be carry-over from other donors' samples. This chain's CDR3 is CASSDSGGSTDTQYF. For the CDR3, the DNA is TGTGCCAGCAGTGACTCCGGCGGAAGCACAGATACGCAGTATTTT.